By share, the clone carrying this T cell receptor (beta chain) counts as medium-sized. Clones were read by immunoSEQ multiplex PCR, and TCRdb kept only the in-frame ones, dropping some. There are approximately 46,000 clones in the sample; approximately 71% occur only once, and around 2.7% lies in the top ten. This specimen comes from a study of OX40 agonist ivuxolimab in advanced cancers. Study-level information: The dose-escalation cohort had hepatocellular carcinoma, melanoma, renal cell or head and neck cancer.

Trimming cost V 2 bases and J 7 bases, with 8 bases left between them. The CDR3 runs to 12 residues. Germline V gives CDR1 MDHEN, CDR2 SYDVKM. The receptor's source is an adult with an advanced solid tumor such as melanoma, head and neck, liver or kidney cancer. Sequenced material: CD4+ or CD8+ T cells sorted from blood, taken in a trial of the OX40 agonist ivuxolimab. V gene TRBV28 combines with J gene TRBJ1-2; D is possibly TRBD1 (5 bases). CDR3 sequence: CASSLSQGGYTF. In nucleotides, the CDR3 is TGTGCCAGCAGTTTAAGTCAGGGTGGCTACACCTTC.